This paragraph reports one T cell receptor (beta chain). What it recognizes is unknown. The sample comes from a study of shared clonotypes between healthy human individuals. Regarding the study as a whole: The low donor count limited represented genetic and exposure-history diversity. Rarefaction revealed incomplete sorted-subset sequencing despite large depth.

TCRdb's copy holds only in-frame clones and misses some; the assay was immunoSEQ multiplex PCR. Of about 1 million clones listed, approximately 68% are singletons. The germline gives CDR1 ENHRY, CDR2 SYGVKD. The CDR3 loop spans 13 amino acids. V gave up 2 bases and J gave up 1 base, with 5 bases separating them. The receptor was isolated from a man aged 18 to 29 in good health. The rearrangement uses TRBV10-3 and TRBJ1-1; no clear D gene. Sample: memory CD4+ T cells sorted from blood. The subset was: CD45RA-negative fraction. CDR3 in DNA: TGTGCCATCAGTGAGACGGGGAACACTGAAGCTTTCTTT. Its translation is CAISETGNTEAFF.